One sample yielded the 13 T cell receptor beta chains listed below, sequenced in a study of T cells in localized non-small cell lung cancer. Method: immunoSEQ multiplex PCR; TCRdb's copy keeps in-frame clones and lacks some. The sample lists about 52,000 clones, less than 85% occurring once. The sample was PBMCs, taken before any cancer treatment. Receptor source: a woman aged 35 to 69 with stage II lung adenocarcinoma.

This clone was recorded once. V usage is TRBV6-6 and J usage is TRBJ2-1; D might be TRBD2 (5 bases). Looked up from germline, CDR1 is MNHNY and CDR2 is SVGAGI (reference sequence). This CDR3 contains 15 residues. The V and J ends lost 0 bases and 2 bases respectively, with 8 bases between them. The CDR3 is CASSYSRVPYNEQFF. CDR3 bases: TGTGCCAGCAGTTACTCGCGGGTACCCTACAATGAGCAGTTCTTC.

The rearrangement links TRBV6-5 to TRBJ2-7; 7 bases are shared with TRBD1. Per the germline V gene, CDR1 is MNHEY and CDR2 is SVGAGI. Trimming at V came to 5 bases and at J to 7 bases, leaving 11 bases not matched to a gene. The CDR3 spans 14 residues. The CDR3 loop is CASSGDTGTAEQYF. In DNA form, the CDR3 reads TGTGCCAGCAGTGGGGATACCGGGACAGCAGAGCAGTACTTC.

V gene TRBV29-1 combines with J gene TRBJ2-7, with D unclear. CDR3 length equals 14 residues. Trimming shortened V by 4 bases and J by 3 bases, and 16 bases separated the two germline ends. Germline values: CDR1 SQVTM, CDR2 ANQGSEA. CDR3 residues: CSVAETPRIYEQYF. The CDR3 nucleotides read TGCAGCGTTGCGGAGACCCCCCGGATCTACGAGCAGTACTTC.

This clone rates as medium-sized. J is TRBJ1-1 and V is TRBV14, with a possible D match to TRBD1 (5 bases). The CDR3 is 14 residues long. Per the germline V gene, CDR1 is SGHDN and CDR2 is FVKESK. V was cut by 1 base and J by 4 bases, with 10 bases left in between. In nucleotides, the CDR3 is TGTGCCAGCAGCCAAGCAGGGCCCAGCACTGAAGCTTTCTTT. It encodes CASSQAGPSTEAFF. The full variable domain, its missing parts supplied by reference TRBV14 and TRBJ1-1, is EAGVTQFPSHSVIEKGQTVTLRCDPISGHDNLYWYRRVMGKEIKFLLHFVKESKQDESGMPNNRFLAERTGGTYSTLKVQPAELEDSGVYFCASSQAGPSTEAFFGQGTRLTVV.

This chain connects TRBV9 to TRBJ1-1; no clear D. V lost 4 bases and J lost 4, with 14 bases in between. The CDR3 length is 14 residues. The germline CDR1 and CDR2 sequences are SGDLS and YYNGEE. The CDR3 DNA is TGTGCCAGCAGCACCGGGTCCTTGGGCACTGAAGCTTTCTTT. Its protein is CASSTGSLGTEAFF.

This chain links TRBV11-2 with TRBJ2-6; D is unclear. The germline V and J ends were trimmed by 2 bases and 2 bases, with 4 bases remaining between them. The length of the CDR3 is 14 residues. The V gene's germline CDR1 is SGHAT and CDR2 FQNNGV. CDR3: CASSLRTGANVLTF. The CDR3 region has the DNA TGTGCCAGCAGCTTAAGGACTGGGGCCAACGTCCTGACTTTC.

The CDR3 DNA sequence: TGTGCCAGCAGTGATACAGGGAACTATGGCTACACCTTC. Translation gives CASSDTGNYGYTF. The chain recombines TRBV6-6 with TRBJ1-2, with a weak D call TRBD1 (6 bases). Germline V gene sequence: CDR1 MNHNY, CDR2 SVGAGI (reference sequence). Deletions cut 5 bases from V and 2 bases from J, with 9 bases between. This CDR3 has 13 amino acids.

V is TRBV7-9 and J is TRBJ1-2; 9 nucleotides match TRBD1. With V trimmed by 6 bases and J by 4 bases, 9 bases remained unmatched. In germline, CDR1 is SEHNR, CDR2 FQNEAQ (reference sequence). This CDR3 comprises 15 residues. As DNA, the CDR3 is TGTGCCAGCAGTCCCTGGGACAGGGTTGTCTATGGCTACACCTTC. Its protein is CASSPWDRVVYGYTF.

The V call is TRBV6-5, the J call TRBJ1-5; D is uncertain. Germline loops: CDR1 MNHEY, CDR2 SVGAGI. This CDR3 contains 14 residues. Trimming stripped 6 bases from V and 0 bases from J, with 9 bases between. The CDR3 loop reads CASRQLSSNQPQHF. DNA of the CDR3: TGTGCCAGCAGACAGCTTTCTAGCAATCAGCCCCAGCATTTT.

The V call is TRBV5-6, the J call TRBJ2-3; D not certain. Trimming left V 0 bases short and J 6 bases short, with 17 bases between. The CDR3 is 16 amino acids. Germline V gene sequence: CDR1 SGHDT, CDR2 YYEEEE. The CDR3 sequence: CASSLGELANWDTQYF. The CDR3 region has the DNA TGTGCCAGCAGCTTGGGAGAGTTGGCCAACTGGGATACGCAGTATTTT.

Of note for this clone: The same CDR3 can be traced to other DNA sequences in this sample. V gene TRBV4-3 combines with J gene TRBJ1-2; a possible D gene is TRBD1 (6 bases). CDR3 length equals 16 residues. In germline, CDR1 is LGHNA, CDR2 YSLEER. V lost 0 bases and J lost 5, with 16 bases in between. The CDR3 spells CASSQDWGRPDYGYTF. The CDR3 DNA sequence: TGCGCCAGCAGCCAAGATTGGGGGCGGCCAGATTATGGCTACACCTTC.

The gene calls are TRBV6-5 and TRBJ1-1; no clear D gene. The CDR3 consists of 14 residues. Germline V CDR1 and CDR2: MNHEY, SVGAGI. V was clipped by 2 bases and J by 0 bases, with 7 bases between them. The CDR3 DNA follows: TGTGCCAGCAGTTACCGGAGGTTGAACACTGAAGCTTTCTTT. Encoded protein: CASSYRRLNTEAFF.

This chain uses TRBV4-3 with TRBJ2-5; 9 positions agree with TRBD2. The CDR3 extends over 14 amino acids. Losses at the gene ends were 4 bases for V and 2 bases for J; bases not matched to a gene: 2. From germline, CDR1 is LGHNA and CDR2 YSLEER. The CDR3 loop is CASSPGLAQETQYF. For the CDR3, the DNA is TGCGCCAGCAGCCCCGGACTAGCGCAAGAGACCCAGTACTTC.